This record covers a single T cell receptor (beta chain). The sample comes from a study of blood T cell repertoires in COVID-19. Study as a whole: The study drew acute and convalescent COVID-19 samples from the United States, Italy and Spain. The analysed material was cDNA or gDNA that came from T cells, B-cell-depleted T cells, or PBMCs.

V shed 5 bases and J shed 0 bases, with 11 bases lying between them. The CDR3 totals 15 residues. Germline V gives CDR1 SGHVS, CDR2 FQNEAQ. Measured with immunoSEQ multiplex PCR; TCRdb has only the in-frame clones, and not every one. The sample consists of 200,000 to 250,000 clones, about 88% of them appearing once. Sequenced: peripheral blood. This rearrangement joins TRBV7-8 to TRBJ2-1, with D maybe TRBD2 (6 bases). This receptor was obtained from a man aged 45-65 years with COVID-19, enrolled during active disease. The CDR3 region is CASSTAGLSYNEQFF. For the CDR3, the DNA is TGTGCCAGCAGCACAGCGGGCCTCTCCTACAATGAGCAGTTCTTC.